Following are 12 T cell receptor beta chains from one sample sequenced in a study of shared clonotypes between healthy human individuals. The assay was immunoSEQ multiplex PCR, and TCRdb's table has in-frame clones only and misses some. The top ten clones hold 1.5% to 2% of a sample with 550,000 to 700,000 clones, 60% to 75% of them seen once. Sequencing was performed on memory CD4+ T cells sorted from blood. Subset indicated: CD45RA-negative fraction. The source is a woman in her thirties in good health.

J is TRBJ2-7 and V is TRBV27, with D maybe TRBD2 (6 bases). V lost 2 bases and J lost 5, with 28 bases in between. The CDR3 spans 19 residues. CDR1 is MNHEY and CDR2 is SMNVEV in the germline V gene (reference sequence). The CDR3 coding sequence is TGTGCCAGCAGTTTACCCATACCGGGAGACATAGAAGAAGCGGACGAGCAGTACTTC. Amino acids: CASSLPIPGDIEEADEQYF.

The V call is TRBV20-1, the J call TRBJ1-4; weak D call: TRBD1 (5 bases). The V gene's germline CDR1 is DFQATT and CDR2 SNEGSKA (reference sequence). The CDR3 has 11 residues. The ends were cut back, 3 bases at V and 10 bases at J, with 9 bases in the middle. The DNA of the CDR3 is TGCAGTGCTAGTGAGACAGTAAAACTGTTTTTT. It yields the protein CSASETVKLFF.

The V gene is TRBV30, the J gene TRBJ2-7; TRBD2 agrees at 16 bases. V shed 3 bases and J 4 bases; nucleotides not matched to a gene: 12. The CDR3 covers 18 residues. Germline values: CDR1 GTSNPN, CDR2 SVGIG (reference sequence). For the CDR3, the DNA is TGTGCCTGGAGGCGCGGGACTAGCGGGAGGGCCGGGAGTTACGAGCAGTACTTC. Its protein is CAWRRGTSGRAGSYEQYF. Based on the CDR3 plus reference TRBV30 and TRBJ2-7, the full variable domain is SQTIHQWPATLVQPVGSPLSLECTVEGTSNPNLYWYRQAAGRGLQLLFYSVGIGQISSEVPQNLSASRPQDRQFILSSKKLLLSDSGFYLCAWRRGTSGRAGSYEQYFGPGTRLTVT.

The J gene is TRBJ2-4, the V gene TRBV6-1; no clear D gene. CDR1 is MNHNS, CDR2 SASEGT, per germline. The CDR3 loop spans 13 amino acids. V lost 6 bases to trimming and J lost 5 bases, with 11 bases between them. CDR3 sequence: CASRRPPENIQYF. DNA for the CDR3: TGTGCCAGCAGGCGTCCGCCGGAAAACATTCAGTACTTC.

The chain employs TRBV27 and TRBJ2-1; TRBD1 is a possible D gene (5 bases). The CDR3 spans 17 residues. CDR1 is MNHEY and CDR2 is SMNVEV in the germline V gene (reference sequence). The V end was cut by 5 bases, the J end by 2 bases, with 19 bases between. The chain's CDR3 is CASSLRSSTDPYNEQFF. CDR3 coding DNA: TGTGCCAGCAGTCTACGGTCATCGACAGACCCCTACAATGAGCAGTTCTTC.

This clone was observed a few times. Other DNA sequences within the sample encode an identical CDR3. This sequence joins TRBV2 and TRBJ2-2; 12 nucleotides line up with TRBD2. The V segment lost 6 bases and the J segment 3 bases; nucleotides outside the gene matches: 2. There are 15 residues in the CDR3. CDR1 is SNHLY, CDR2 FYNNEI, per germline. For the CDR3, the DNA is TGTGCCAGCAGACTAGCGGGAGGTGACACCGGGGAGCTGTTTTTT. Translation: CASRLAGGDTGELFF.

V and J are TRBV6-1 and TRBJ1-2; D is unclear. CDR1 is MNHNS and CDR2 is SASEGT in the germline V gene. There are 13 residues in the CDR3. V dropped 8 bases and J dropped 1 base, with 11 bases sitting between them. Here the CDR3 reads CASGGRGNYGYTF. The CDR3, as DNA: TGTGCCAGCGGTGGACGGGGTAACTATGGCTACACCTTC.

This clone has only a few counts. The CDR3 DNA reads TGTGCCTGGAGTCCAACCGGGGGTGAGCAGTTCTTC. Protein: CAWSPTGGEQFF. This rearrangement joins TRBV30 to TRBJ2-1, with a tentative D call TRBD2 (6 bases). CDR1 and CDR2 from the germline V gene are GTSNPN and SVGIG (reference sequence). The V end was cut by 2 bases, the J end by 9 bases, with 11 bases between. This CDR3 spans 12 amino acids.

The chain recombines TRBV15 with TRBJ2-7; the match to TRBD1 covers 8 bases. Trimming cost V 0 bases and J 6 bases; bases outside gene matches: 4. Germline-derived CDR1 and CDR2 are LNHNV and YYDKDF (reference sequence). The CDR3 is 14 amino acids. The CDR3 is CATSRDTGGSEQYF. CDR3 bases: TGTGCCACCAGCAGAGATACAGGGGGGTCCGAGCAGTACTTC.

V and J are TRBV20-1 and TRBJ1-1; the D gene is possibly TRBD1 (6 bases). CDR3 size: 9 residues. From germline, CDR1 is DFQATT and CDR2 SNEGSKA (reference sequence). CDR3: CVQGIEAFF. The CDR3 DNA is TGCGTGCAGGGGATTGAAGCTTTCTTT.

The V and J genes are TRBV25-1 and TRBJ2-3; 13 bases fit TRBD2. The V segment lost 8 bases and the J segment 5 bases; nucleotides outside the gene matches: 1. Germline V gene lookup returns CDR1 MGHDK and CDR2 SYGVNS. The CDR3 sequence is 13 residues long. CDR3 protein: CASRLAGGDTQYF. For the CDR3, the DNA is TGTGCCAGCCGACTAGCGGGAGGAGATACGCAGTATTTT.

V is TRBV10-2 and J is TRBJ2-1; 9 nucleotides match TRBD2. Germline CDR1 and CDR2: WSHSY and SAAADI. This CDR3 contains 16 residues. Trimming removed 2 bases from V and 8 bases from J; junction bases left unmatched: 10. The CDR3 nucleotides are TGCGCCAGCAGTGAGGGGCTAGCGGGAAGGGTCTATGAGCAGTTCTTC. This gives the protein CASSEGLAGRVYEQFF.